The rows below give T cell receptor beta chains drawn from one sample of a study of shared clonotypes between healthy human individuals. This table comes from immunoSEQ multiplex PCR, and its TCRdb copy is limited to in-frame clones, with some not included. The sample holds 1.6 million or so clones, 95% to 97% seen once. The sample comprised naive CD4+ T cells sorted from blood. The receptors come from a man aged 25 to 40 in good health. CDR3s include the opening cysteine and the closing phenylalanine or tryptophan. A D gene is named only where the DNA matches it firmly. The size of a clone is reported for some rows only, either as once, few or many, or as a class for expanded clones.

abundance	d_gene	v_gene	j_gene	CDR3aa	CDR3nt
.	.	TRBV28	TRBJ2-3	CATEADTQYF	TGTGCCACGGAGGCAGATACGCAGTATTTT
.	.	TRBV7-9	TRBJ2-4	CASSLGGLRSLAKNIQYF	TGTGCCAGCAGCTTAGGTGGACTCCGGTCACTAGCCAAAAACATTCAGTACTTC
.	TRBD1	TRBV6-1	TRBJ1-2	CASSELRTGIYGYTF	TGTGCCAGCAGTGAATTGAGGACAGGGATCTATGGCTACACCTTC
.	.	TRBV7-2	TRBJ2-1	CASSRTDNEQFF	TGTGCCAGCAGCCGGACTGACAATGAGCAGTTCTTC
.	TRBD2	TRBV4-3	TRBJ2-3	CASSRSSGSFSRTDTQYF	TGCGCCAGCAGCCGGTCTAGCGGGAGCTTCTCCCGCACAGATACGCAGTATTTT
.	.	TRBV6-1	TRBJ2-3	CASSAGIIDTQYF	TGTGCCAGCAGTGCAGGGATCATAGATACGCAGTATTTT
.	.	TRBV29-1	TRBJ1-2	CSASTTLPVESGYTF	TGCAGCGCATCCACCACCCTACCAGTTGAGAGTGGCTACACCTTC
once	TRBD1	TRBV6-1	TRBJ2-1	CASRGTGIYNEQFF	TGTGCCAGCAGGGGGACAGGGATCTACAATGAGCAGTTCTTC
.	.	TRBV5-1	TRBJ2-7	CASSPGPSSYEQYF	TGCGCCAGCAGCCCAGGACCCAGCTCCTACGAGCAGTACTTC
.	.	TRBV19	TRBJ1-4	CASSMTGLSEKLFF	TGTGCCAGTAGTATGACTGGTTTAAGCGAAAAACTGTTTTTT
.	.	TRBV9	TRBJ2-1	CASSVAVYNEQFF	TGTGCCAGCAGCGTAGCGGTATACAATGAGCAGTTCTTC
.	.	TRBV9	TRBJ1-1	CASSVGGSGYTEAFF	TGTGCCAGCAGCGTAGGGGGGTCGGGATACACTGAAGCTTTCTTT
.	.	TRBV11-2	TRBJ2-6	CASSLYAVISSGANVLTF	TGTGCCAGCAGCTTATATGCGGTCATCAGCTCTGGGGCCAACGTCCTGACTTTC
.	.	TRBV5-4	TRBJ1-4	CASSSIMTGNNEKLFF	TGTGCCAGCAGCTCCATTATGACAGGAAATAATGAAAAACTGTTTTTT
.	.	TRBV4-1	TRBJ1-4	CASSQDPTTVTTNEKLFF	TGCGCCAGCAGCCAAGACCCCACGACAGTTACAACTAATGAAAAACTGTTTTTT
.	TRBD2	TRBV9	TRBJ2-3	CASSVGGTSGRHFTDTQYF	TGTGCCAGCAGCGTAGGGGGGACTAGCGGGAGGCACTTCACAGATACGCAGTATTTT
.	TRBD2	TRBV30	TRBJ2-7	CAWSELAGGSSYEQYF	TGTGCCTGGAGTGAACTGGCGGGAGGAAGCTCCTACGAGCAGTACTTC
.	TRBD1	TRBV5-1	TRBJ2-3	CASSLTGTGSDTQYF	TGCGCCAGCAGCTTAACCGGGACAGGGTCAGATACGCAGTATTTT
.	.	TRBV7-8	TRBJ1-4	CASSFQRGNEKLFF	TGTGCCAGCAGTTTTCAACGAGGGAATGAAAAACTGTTTTTT
.	.	TRBV10-3	TRBJ1-2	CAIKFGQPYGYTF	TGTGCCATCAAATTCGGACAGCCCTATGGCTACACCTTC
.	.	TRBV7-9	TRBJ1-3	CASSATGAPSGNTIYF	TGTGCCAGCAGCGCGACGGGGGCTCCCTCTGGAAACACCATATATTTT
.	.	TRBV11-3	TRBJ2-2	CASSLGVGGRNTGELFF	TGTGCCAGCAGCTTAGGTGTCGGGGGCCGGAACACCGGGGAGCTGTTTTTT
.	TRBD2	TRBV6-6	TRBJ2-1	CASSYPGLAGYNEQFF	TGTGCCAGCAGTTACCCCGGACTAGCGGGTTACAATGAGCAGTTCTTC
.	.	TRBV10-3	TRBJ2-5	CAISESFTPQRSRLSGRETQYF	TGTGCCATCAGTGAGTCTTTTACCCCGCAAAGGTCTCGACTGTCGGGGAGGGAGACCCAGTACTTC
.	.	TRBV28	TRBJ1-3	CASSFQKSSGNTIYF	TGTGCCAGCAGTTTTCAGAAGAGCTCTGGAAACACCATATATTTT
.	.	TRBV7-8	TRBJ2-5	CASSPLEGWKAGLQETQYF	TGTGCCAGCAGCCCCTTAGAGGGGTGGAAAGCGGGTCTTCAAGAGACCCAGTACTTC
.	.	TRBV6-5	TRBJ1-1	CASSLGLMNTEAFF	TGTGCCAGCAGCCTGGGACTGATGAACACTGAAGCTTTCTTT
.	TRBD2	TRBV10-1	TRBJ2-2	CASSSTSRLDTGELFF	TGCGCCAGCAGCTCGACTAGCAGGTTGGACACCGGGGAGCTGTTTTTT
.	.	TRBV19	TRBJ2-7	CASSKGYEQYF	TGTGCCAGTAGTAAGGGGTACGAGCAGTACTTC
.	.	TRBV11-3	TRBJ2-1	CASSLLFAGHTYYYNEQFF	TGTGCCAGCAGCTTACTTTTTGCGGGCCACACGTACTACTACAATGAGCAGTTCTTC
.	.	TRBV5-4	TRBJ1-3	CASSMDGGSGNTIYF	TGTGCCAGCAGCATGGACGGTGGCTCTGGAAACACCATATATTTT
.	TRBD1	TRBV7-8	TRBJ2-7	CASSWDRGPYEQYF	TGTGCCAGCAGCTGGGACAGGGGGCCATACGAGCAGTACTTC
.	.	TRBV2	TRBJ1-2	CASSEPQGLGYGYTF	TGTGCCAGCAGTGAGCCCCAGGGATTGGGCTATGGCTACACCTTC
.	.	TRBV5-8	TRBJ2-3	CASSDYGVGAKDTQYF	TGTGCCAGCAGCGACTATGGGGTAGGGGCCAAAGATACGCAGTATTTT
.	.	TRBV5-1	TRBJ1-1	CASSLVPAANTEAFF	TGCGCCAGCAGCTTGGTTCCAGCGGCAAACACTGAAGCTTTCTTT
.	TRBD2	TRBV2	TRBJ2-1	CASSGGGLAGGEQFF	TGTGCCAGCAGTGGGGGCGGACTAGCGGGTGGTGAGCAGTTCTTC
.	.	TRBV18	TRBJ2-7	CASSPLIGSRQRWF	TGTGCCAGCTCACCCTTAATTGGTTCGCGGCAGCGCTGGTTC
.	.	TRBV5-1	TRBJ1-3	CASSSTYGNTIYF	TGCGCCAGCAGCTCCACATATGGAAACACCATATATTTT
.	TRBD1	TRBV6-6	TRBJ1-2	CASSIVTGGGYTF	TGTGCCAGCTCCATCGTAACAGGGGGTGGCTACACCTTC
.	TRBD2	TRBV4-1	TRBJ2-7	CASSPNQAGGYDEQYF	TGCGCCAGCAGCCCCAACCAAGCGGGAGGGTATGACGAGCAGTACTTC
.	.	TRBV7-8	TRBJ1-2	CASSLLSEGHYGYTF	TGTGCCAGCAGCTTACTTTCCGAGGGGCATTATGGCTACACCTTC
.	.	TRBV18	TRBJ2-1	CASSPKVARSSYNEQFF	TGTGCCAGCTCACCAAAGGTAGCGAGAAGCTCCTACAATGAGCAGTTCTTC
.	TRBD2	TRBV5-1	TRBJ2-4	CASSPREGYIQYF	TGCGCCAGCAGCCCCCGGGAGGGATACATTCAGTACTTC
once	.	TRBV5-5	TRBJ2-2	CASSLLGAGHGELFF	TGTGCCAGCAGCTTGTTGGGCGCGGGGCACGGGGAGCTGTTTTTT
.	TRBD1	TRBV2	TRBJ1-5	CASRKRMDRGLLGNQPQHF	TGTGCCAGCAGGAAGCGCATGGACAGGGGGCTGCTCGGCAATCAGCCCCAGCATTTT
.	TRBD2	TRBV13	TRBJ2-3	CASSRPVAGSTDTQYF	TGTGCCAGCAGCCGACCGGTAGCGGGAAGCACAGATACGCAGTATTTT
.	TRBD2	TRBV2	TRBJ2-1	CASTLLAGGGLNEQFF	TGTGCCAGCACCCTATTGGCCGGGGGGGGGCTCAATGAGCAGTTCTTC
.	.	TRBV7-9	TRBJ2-5	CASSLEGRLRETQYF	TGTGCCAGCAGCTTAGAGGGCCGCCTCAGGGAGACCCAGTACTTC
once	TRBD1	TRBV5-1	TRBJ2-3	CASSLQGSDTQYF	TGCGCCAGCAGCTTACAGGGGTCAGATACGCAGTATTTT
.	TRBD2	TRBV7-3	TRBJ2-1	CASSLSSSGRGGHEQFF	TGTGCCAGCAGCTTAAGTTCTAGCGGGAGGGGTGGCCATGAGCAGTTCTTC
.	TRBD2	TRBV28	TRBJ2-7	CASSLYYGTSGSHGSYEQYF	TGTGCCAGCAGTTTATACTACGGGACTAGCGGGAGTCACGGGAGCTACGAGCAGTACTTC
.	.	TRBV11-2	TRBJ2-5	CASSLEEAQVGETQYF	TGTGCCAGCAGCTTAGAAGAGGCGCAGGTTGGAGAGACCCAGTACTTC